The 13 T cell receptor beta chains presented below share a single source sample, sequenced in a study of T cell responses to AZD1222 COVID-19 vaccine. Using immunoSEQ multiplex PCR, the repertoire was profiled, and TCRdb retains in-frame clones only, with some absent. The sample holds some 180,000 clones; roughly 87% are singletons and the top ten take around 1%. The sample here was peripheral blood, taken 28 days after the second AZD1222 dose. These receptors were taken from an adult who received the AZD1222 COVID-19 vaccine.

This clone was recorded once. The rearrangement uses TRBV5-6 and TRBJ1-5, with D possibly being TRBD1 (6 bases). Germline CDR1 SGHDT, CDR2 YYEEEE. The CDR3 is 15 residues long. V lost 0 bases, J lost 6 bases, and 13 bases lay in between. The CDR3 sequence: CASSLGGAEGQPQHF. The CDR3 coding sequence is TGTGCCAGCAGCTTGGGGGGGGCAGAGGGTCAGCCCCAGCATTTT.

This rearrangement joins TRBV15 to TRBJ1-2, with 10 bases that match TRBD1. The germline V gene encodes CDR1 LNHNV and CDR2 YYDKDF (reference sequence). The junction had 8 bases not matched to a gene; V was cut back by 1 base and J by 3 bases. The CDR3 is 17 residues long. The CDR3 sequence is CATSRGDRGLDDYGYTF. The CDR3 DNA sequence: TGTGCCACCAGCAGAGGTGACAGGGGGCTGGATGACTATGGCTACACCTTC. Drawing the rest from reference TRBV15 and TRBJ1-2, the complete variable domain is DAMVIQNPRYQVTQFGKPVTLSCSQTLNHNVMYWYQQKSSQAPKLLFHYYDKDFNNEADTPDNFQSRRPNTSFCFLDIRSPGLGDTAMYLCATSRGDRGLDDYGYTFGSGTRLTVV.

The genes are TRBV12-3 or TRBV12-4 and TRBJ1-2; unclear D gene. Trimming took off 3 bases at V and 4 bases at J, with 9 bases between the two ends. The CDR3 loop spans 13 amino acids. The CDR3 DNA reads TGTGCCAGCAGTTTTACAGAGCGCTATGGCTACACCTTC. Protein: CASSFTERYGYTF.

This clone appeared once. This chain links TRBV5-4 with TRBJ2-3; the D gene could be TRBD1 or TRBD2 (6 bases each). Germline lookup yields CDR1 SGHNT and CDR2 YYREEE (reference sequence). V lost 1 base and J 6 bases, leaving 12 bases between the germline ends. CDR3 length: 14 residues. The CDR3 loop is CASSLSGGRDTQYF. Here the CDR3 DNA reads TGTGCCAGCAGCTTGTCCGGGGGCCGGGATACGCAGTATTTT.

V gene TRBV5-5 combines with J gene TRBJ1-1; 9 nucleotides align to TRBD1. Germline V gene data show CDR1 as SGHKS and CDR2 as YYEKEE (reference sequence). The CDR3 loop spans 14 amino acids. V lost 1 base, J lost 11 bases, and 9 bases stayed unmatched. The CDR3 coding sequence is TGTGCCAGCAGCTTGTCACAGGGGGCGCGGTTGGCTTTCTTT. It specifies CASSLSQGARLAFF.

V and J are TRBV27 and TRBJ2-7; D is perhaps TRBD1 or TRBD2 (5 bases each). The CDR3 length is 13 residues. CDR1 and CDR2 from the germline V gene are MNHEY and SMNVEV (reference sequence). Trimming left V 5 bases short and J 2 bases short, with 10 bases between. The CDR3 reads CASSIGTAYEQYF. CDR3 nucleotide sequence: TGTGCCAGCAGTATCGGGACGGCCTACGAGCAGTACTTC.

This chain connects TRBV12-5 to TRBJ1-1; D uncertain. CDR1 and CDR2 (germline): LGHNT, FRNRAP. The ends were cut back, 2 bases at V and 10 bases at J, with 17 bases in the middle. CDR3 length: 14 amino acids. Written as DNA, the CDR3 is TGTGCTAGTGGTTTGACCCCCGTTCAGGTTGGAGCTTTCTTT. Its protein is CASGLTPVQVGAFF.

The CDR3 here is CASSSLAGGGETQYF. CDR3 sequence (DNA): TGTGCCAGCAGCTCCCTAGCGGGGGGCGGAGAGACCCAGTACTTC. The V gene is TRBV3-1 (or the pseudogene TRBV3-2), the J gene TRBJ2-5; 11 bases match TRBD2. Per the germline V gene, CDR1 is LGHDT and CDR2 is YNNKEL (reference sequence). The CDR3 length is 15 residues. J was trimmed by 4 bases and V by 5 bases; bases with no gene match: 6.

The gene calls are TRBV19 and TRBJ2-5; D assignment may be TRBD1 or TRBD2 (7 bases each). The CDR3 sequence is 16 residues long. V was clipped by 4 bases and J by 5 bases, with 20 bases between them. Germline values: CDR1 LNHDA, CDR2 SQIVND (reference sequence). CDR3 coding DNA: TGTGCCAGTAGTACACTTGACAGGGCCGGGGGGGAGACCCAGTACTTC. Residues: CASSTLDRAGGETQYF.

The CDR3 DNA reads TGCGCCAGCAGCCAAGGAGACAAAGATACGCAGTATTTT. This gives the protein CASSQGDKDTQYF. The genes are TRBV4-3 and TRBJ2-3; D is ambiguous. CDR1 and CDR2 (germline): LGHNA, YSLEER. This CDR3 is 13 amino acids long. The V end lost 1 base, the J end lost 5 bases, and 7 bases lay between the germline ends.

CDR3: CASSFFSRRGTDTQYF. CDR3 DNA sequence: TGTGCCAGCAGTTTCTTCAGTCGGCGAGGCACAGATACGCAGTATTTT. This sequence joins TRBV27 and TRBJ2-3; D is unclear. This CDR3 is built from 16 residues. V lost 3 bases and J 1 base, leaving 14 bases between the germline ends. The V gene's germline CDR1 is MNHEY and CDR2 SMNVEV (reference sequence).

This rearrangement joins TRBV6-1 to TRBJ2-3, with 7 bases identical to TRBD2. V was clipped by 3 bases and J by 0 bases; unmatched bases: 6. Germline V gene data show CDR1 as MNHNS and CDR2 as SASEGT. The CDR3 is 16 amino acids. CDR3 in DNA: TGTGCCAGCAGTGAGGGCTGGCGGGGGAGCACAGATACGCAGTATTTT. It codes for CASSEGWRGSTDTQYF.

The rearrangement uses TRBV18 and TRBJ2-1; D unresolved. This CDR3 region has 15 residues. V lost 3 bases, J lost 0 bases, and 9 bases lay in between. CDR1 KGHSH and CDR2 LQKENI come from the germline V gene. CDR3 protein: CASSPTQSSYNEQFF. The CDR3, as DNA: TGTGCCAGCTCACCTACACAGAGCTCCTACAATGAGCAGTTCTTC.